This paragraph reports one TCR beta chain. Method: immunoSEQ multiplex PCR; TCRdb's copy keeps in-frame clones and lacks some. The table records around 140,000 clones, about 91% of them present only once. The CDR3 is 15 residues long. Germline V gene sequence: CDR1 MDHEN, CDR2 SYDVKM. The germline V and J ends were trimmed by 10 bases and 0 bases, with 19 bases remaining between them. This sample is drawn from a study of cytomegalovirus exposure and HLA in healthy donors. Sequenced: PBMCs. The TCR comes from a man aged 18 to 30 in good health and CMV-seropositive. V gene TRBV28 combines with J gene TRBJ2-7, with D possibly TRBD1 on 5 matching bases. The CDR3 region is CATCRASMSSYEQYF. The CDR3 DNA sequence: TGTGCCACCTGCAGGGCCTCCATGAGCTCCTACGAGCAGTACTTC.